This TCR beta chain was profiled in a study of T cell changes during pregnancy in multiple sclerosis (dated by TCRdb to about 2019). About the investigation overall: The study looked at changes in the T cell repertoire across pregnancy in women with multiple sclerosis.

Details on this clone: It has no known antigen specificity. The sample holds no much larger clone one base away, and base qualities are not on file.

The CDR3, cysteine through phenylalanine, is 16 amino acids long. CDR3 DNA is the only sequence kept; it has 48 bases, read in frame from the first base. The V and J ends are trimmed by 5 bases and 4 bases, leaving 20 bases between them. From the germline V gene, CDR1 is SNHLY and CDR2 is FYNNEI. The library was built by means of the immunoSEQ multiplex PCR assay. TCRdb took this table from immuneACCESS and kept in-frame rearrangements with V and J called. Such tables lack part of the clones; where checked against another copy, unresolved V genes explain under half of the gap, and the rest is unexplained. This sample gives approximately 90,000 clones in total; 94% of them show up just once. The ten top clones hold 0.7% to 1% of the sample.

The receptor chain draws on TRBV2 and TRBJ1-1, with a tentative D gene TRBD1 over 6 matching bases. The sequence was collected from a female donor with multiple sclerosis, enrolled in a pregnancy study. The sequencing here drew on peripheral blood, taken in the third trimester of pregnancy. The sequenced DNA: TGTGCCAGCAGTAGCTACTCGACAGGTCGGGTCACTGAAGCTTTCTTT. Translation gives CASSSYSTGRVTEAFF.